This is a list of T cell receptor beta chains from one sample in a study of T cells of healthy individuals. TCRdb used MiXCR to reprocess the 5' RACE reads, holding one entry per CDR3 protein. The sample lists approximately 52,000 distinct CDR3 sequences, roughly 14% seen once, with about 16% in the top ten. The source is a human donor in good health. The CDR3 runs from the conserved cysteine through the conserved F or W. A D gene is named only where the DNA matches it firmly. Rows may omit the clone size; those that give it use once, few, many or a size class.

many	TRBV9	TRBJ1-4	TRBD1	CASNSGQTNEKLFF	TGTGCCAGCAACTCGGGACAGACGAATGAAAAACTGTTTTTT
few	TRBV23-1	TRBJ2-6	TRBD1	CASSQSGTGEGPGANVLTF	TGCGCCAGCAGTCAATCGGGGACAGGGGAAGGCCCTGGGGCCAACGTCCTGACTTTC
many	TRBV20-1	TRBJ2-4	TRBD2	CSASLLAGKNIQYF	TGCAGTGCTTCCCTCCTAGCGGGCAAAAACATTCAGTACTTC
.	TRBV7-9	TRBJ1-2	.	CASSYGEVEGYTF	TGTGCCAGCAGCTACGGGGAGGTCGAAGGCTACACCTTC
few	TRBV6-1	TRBJ1-5	.	CASSDRVLGNQPQHF	TGTGCCAGCAGTGACAGAGTATTAGGCAATCAGCCCCAGCATTTT
medium-sized	TRBV9	TRBJ2-7	.	CASSARTRSEQYF	TGTGCCAGCAGCGCCCGGACTCGATCCGAGCAGTACTTC
many	TRBV6-9	TRBJ2-5	TRBD2	CASSPGGGPTQYF	TGTGCCAGCAGCCCTGGGGGGGGTCCGACCCAGTACTTC
few	TRBV9	TRBJ1-2	.	CASSVQSFAMFGYTF	TGTGCCAGCAGCGTCCAATCGTTCGCCATGTTTGGCTACACCTTC
.	TRBV10-3	TRBJ1-4	TRBD1	CATLPDRDRGEKLFF	TGTGCCACACTACCCGACCGGGACAGGGGTGAAAAACTGTTTTTT
many	TRBV6-1	TRBJ2-1	.	CASNSVAHNEQFF	TGTGCCAGTAATTCGGTTGCACACAATGAGCAGTTCTTC
few	TRBV20-1	TRBJ2-7	TRBD1	CSARVWPAGGSEQYF	TGCAGTGCTAGAGTTTGGCCGGCAGGGGGTAGCGAGCAGTACTTC
many	TRBV6-6	TRBJ1-1	.	CASSKTVAEAFF	TGTGCCAGCAGTAAGACGGTCGCTGAAGCTTTCTTT
few	TRBV15	TRBJ2-6	.	CATDGGANVLTF	TGTGCCACGGACGGTGGGGCCAACGTCCTGACTTTC
.	TRBV7-2	TRBJ1-3	.	CASGGSRLGNTIYF	TGTGCCAGCGGTGGGTCGAGACTCGGAAACACCATATATTTT
many	TRBV19	TRBJ1-5	TRBD1	CASSITGGNQPQHF	TGTGCCAGTAGTATAACAGGGGGGAATCAGCCCCAGCATTTT
.	TRBV7-2	TRBJ2-5	.	CASSLVFAGETQYF	TGTGCCAGCAGCTTAGTCTTTGCCGGGGAGACCCAGTACTTC
.	TRBV5-1	TRBJ1-1	.	CASSMAQTNTEAFF	TGCGCCAGCAGTATGGCTCAAACGAACACTGAAGCTTTCTTT
.	TRBV12-3/TRBV12-4	TRBJ2-7	.	CASSLAGLGYEQYF	TGTGCCAGCAGTTTAGCGGGACTCGGCTACGAGCAGTACTTC
.	TRBV20-1	TRBJ2-7	TRBD2	CSASKTSGTYEQYF	TGCAGTGCTTCAAAGACTAGCGGAACCTACGAGCAGTACTTC
many	TRBV4-3	TRBJ2-2	TRBD2	CASSLRTSGRSTGELFF	TGCGCCAGCAGCCTCCGGACTAGCGGGAGGTCAACCGGGGAGCTGTTTTTT
few	TRBV20-1	TRBJ1-5	.	CSAYAFGPSNQPQHF	TGCAGTGCTTACGCGTTCGGACCCAGCAATCAGCCCCAGCATTTT
many	TRBV7-9	TRBJ1-3	.	CASSLWIGVSGNTIYF	TGTGCCAGCAGCTTATGGATCGGGGTATCTGGAAACACCATATATTTT
.	TRBV29-1	TRBJ2-5	.	CSVAIGGAVQETQYF	TGCAGCGTTGCAATAGGGGGGGCAGTACAAGAGACCCAGTACTTC
many	TRBV6-6	TRBJ2-1	.	CASSYSIYTSYNEQFF	TGTGCCAGCAGTTACTCGATATACACCTCCTACAATGAGCAGTTCTTC
.	TRBV29-1	TRBJ2-1	TRBD2	CSVAQSGATNEQFF	TGCAGCGTTGCACAGAGCGGGGCGACCAATGAGCAGTTCTTC
many	TRBV5-1	TRBJ2-5	.	CASSYGQSSQTQYF	TGCGCCAGCAGCTATGGACAGTCGTCCCAGACCCAGTACTTC
many	TRBV6-1	TRBJ1-5	TRBD1	CATGGPQHF	TGTGCCACAGGGGGGCCCCAGCATTTT
.	TRBV27	TRBJ2-7	TRBD2	CASSLTSGSSYEQYF	TGTGCCAGCAGTTTGACTAGCGGGAGCTCCTACGAGCAGTACTTC
few	TRBV5-1	TRBJ2-3	TRBD1	CASSSGQASSQDTQYF	TGCGCCAGCAGTTCCGGACAGGCATCTTCCCAGGATACGCAGTATTTT
many	TRBV19	TRBJ2-2	.	CASRDRGLTSGTLRGELFF	TGTGCCAGTAGGGACAGGGGGCTGACTAGCGGGACCCTGAGGGGGGAGCTGTTTTTT
.	TRBV19	TRBJ1-1	TRBD1	CASSIKAGGRGDTEAFF	TGTGCCAGTAGTATAAAGGCAGGGGGCCGGGGGGATACTGAAGCTTTCTTT
few	TRBV5-1	TRBJ2-1	TRBD2	CASSPVVSGRASYNEQFF	TGCGCCAGCAGCCCCGTAGTTAGCGGGAGGGCCTCCTACAATGAGCAGTTCTTC
.	TRBV7-9	TRBJ2-2	TRBD1	CASSFKGQGDHTGELFF	TGTGCCAGCAGCTTCAAGGGACAGGGGGACCACACCGGGGAGCTGTTTTTT
many	TRBV9	TRBJ2-4	TRBD2	CASSPTLAGADKNIQYF	TGTGCCAGCAGCCCAACGCTAGCGGGAGCGGACAAAAACATTCAGTACTTC
many	TRBV27	TRBJ2-7	TRBD2	CASSLAGGSSYEQYF	TGTGCCAGCAGTTTAGCGGGAGGCAGCTCCTACGAGCAGTACTTC
few	TRBV29-1	TRBJ1-3	.	CSERSSGNTIYF	TGCAGCGAACGGAGCTCTGGAAACACCATATATTTT
medium-sized	TRBV6-2/TRBV6-3	TRBJ2-5	.	CASSSPDF	TGTGCCAGCAGTTCCCCTGACTTC
few	TRBV19	TRBJ2-7	.	CASGRGYEQYF	TGTGCCAGCGGGAGAGGTTACGAGCAGTACTTC
few	TRBV12-3/TRBV12-4	TRBJ2-7	.	CASSGLDSREEQYF	TGTGCCAGCAGCGGATTGGACTCCCGAGAGGAGCAGTACTTC
many	TRBV29-1	TRBJ1-1	TRBD1	CSAQGQEDGAFF	TGCAGCGCCCAAGGACAGGAGGATGGGGCTTTCTTT
.	TRBV24-1	TRBJ2-5	.	CATSGGQLKETQYF	TGTGCCACCAGTGGCGGACAGCTTAAAGAGACCCAGTACTTC
few	TRBV12-3/TRBV12-4	TRBJ2-2	TRBD1	CASSSAGTGVGELFF	TGTGCCAGCAGTTCTGCCGGGACAGGGGTCGGGGAGCTGTTTTTT
few	TRBV7-2	TRBJ2-5	.	CASSLGWTQKKTQYF	TGTGCCAGCAGCTTAGGGTGGACCCAGAAGAAGACCCAGTACTTC